These T cell receptor beta chains were read from a single sample in a study of T cells in Graves' hyperthyroidism and ophthalmopathy. TCRdb reprocessed the multiplex PCR reads with MiXCR, giving one entry per CDR3 protein. The table has around 360,000 distinct CDR3 sequences, approximately 14% seen once; the top ten hold under 25%. The source material was blood. The origin of the receptors is a woman in her sixties or seventies with Graves' ophthalmopathy. CDR3s include the opening cysteine and the closing phenylalanine or tryptophan. The D gene is left open where the match is weak. Clone size is stated in some rows and not others, as once, few, many or a class when expanded.

v_gene	d_gene	j_gene	abundance	len	CDR3nt	CDR3aa
TRBV28	TRBD2	TRBJ2-2	few	14	TGTGCCATCGGAACGGGACTAGCATCCGGGGAGCTGTTTTTT	CAIGTGLASGELFF
TRBV30	NA	TRBJ2-3	few	15	TGTGCCTGGAGTGCCCTCGTGCCTAGCACAGATACGCAGTATTTT	CAWSALVPSTDTQYF
TRBV2	NA	TRBJ2-5	many	13	TGTGCCAGCAGTGGTATCAGTTTTGAGACCCAGTACTTC	CASSGISFETQYF
TRBV28	TRBD1	TRBJ2-7	many	14	TGTGCCAGCAAAAACGACAGGGAGTCCTACGAGCAGTACTTC	CASKNDRESYEQYF
TRBV10-3	TRBD2	TRBJ2-3	NA	14	TGTGCCATCAGCGGGACTAGCGGGTTTGATACGCAGTATTTT	CAISGTSGFDTQYF
TRBV9	NA	TRBJ1-1	NA	17	TGTGCCAGCAGCGTAGATTTGATGGTCGTGGGGGCGGATGAAGCTTTCTTT	CASSVDLMVVGADEAFF
TRBV14	NA	TRBJ2-1	few	15	TGTGCCAGCAGCCCGAGGGGGGGCGGCTACAATGAGCAGTTCTTC	CASSPRGGGYNEQFF
TRBV2	NA	TRBJ1-1	many	12	TGTGCCAGCAGGCTTGAATACACTGAAGCTTTCTTT	CASRLEYTEAFF
TRBV7-9	NA	TRBJ2-7	NA	18	TGTGCCAGCAGTACCAGGAGGACAGGCGGAGGGATATCCTACGAGCAGTACTTC	CASSTRRTGGGISYEQYF
TRBV9	TRBD2	TRBJ2-2	NA	18	TGTGCCAGCAGCGCGCGACCCGGACTAGCGGGGAACACCGGGGAGCTGTTTTTT	CASSARPGLAGNTGELFF